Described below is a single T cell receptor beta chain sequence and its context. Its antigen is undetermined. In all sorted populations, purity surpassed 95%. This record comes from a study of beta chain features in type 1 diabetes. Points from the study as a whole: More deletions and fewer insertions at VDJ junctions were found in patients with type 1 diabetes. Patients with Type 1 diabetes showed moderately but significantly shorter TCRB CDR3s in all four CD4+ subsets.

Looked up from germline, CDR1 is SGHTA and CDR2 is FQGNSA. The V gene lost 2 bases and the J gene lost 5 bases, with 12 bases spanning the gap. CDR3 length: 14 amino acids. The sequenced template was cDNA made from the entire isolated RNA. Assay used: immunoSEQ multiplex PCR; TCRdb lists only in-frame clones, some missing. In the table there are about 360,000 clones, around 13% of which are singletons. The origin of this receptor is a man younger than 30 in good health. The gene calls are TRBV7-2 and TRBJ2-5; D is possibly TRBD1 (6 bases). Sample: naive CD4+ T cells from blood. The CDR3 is CASSLIQGLETQYF. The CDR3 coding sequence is TGTGCCAGCAGCTTAATACAGGGCTTGGAGACCCAGTACTTC.